These 10 T cell receptor beta chains came from one sample sequenced in a study of T cells in Graves' hyperthyroidism and ophthalmopathy. TCR beta CDR3 region amplification was performed from RNA transcripts. HTBI primers were employed in a first-round RT-PCR of the TCR CDR3. TCRdb processed the multiplex PCR reads anew with MiXCR; each CDR3 protein has one entry. The sample lists some 760,000 distinct CDR3 sequences, 14% occurring once. Sample: blood. Every receptor here comes from a young woman with Graves' hyperthyroidism.

This chain joins TRBV29-1 and TRBJ2-3; TRBD2 aligns across 10 bases. The CDR3 runs to 14 residues. After removal of 8 bases from V and 1 base from J, the junction contained 6 bases not matched to a gene. In germline, CDR1 is SQVTM, CDR2 ANQGSEA. For the CDR3, the DNA is TGCAGCCTAGCGGGGGTAGCGGGCACAGATACGCAGTATTTT. Translating gives CSLAGVAGTDTQYF.

Remarks on this clonotype: Mismatch with germline at one junction end may stem from a read error. V usage is TRBV13 and J usage is TRBJ2-3, with D tentatively TRBD1 (5 bases). The CDR3 is 15 amino acids. The germline V gene has CDR1 PRHDT and CDR2 FYEKMQ (reference sequence). The CDR3 nucleotides are TGTGCCAGCAAAGTTTTGCGAGGCCCCACAGGTACGCAGTATTTT. Its translation: CASKVLRGPTGTQYF.

This clonotype was observed at least ten times. CDR3 residues: CSALTSGSVEQYF. Here the CDR3 DNA reads TGCAGTGCCCTGACTAGCGGGAGTGTCGAGCAGTACTTC. The chain employs TRBV20-1 and TRBJ2-7; 12 bases line up with TRBD2. The germline V gene has CDR1 DFQATT and CDR2 SNEGSKA (reference sequence). The CDR3 runs 13 residues. After removal of 6 bases from V and 6 bases from J, the junction contained 6 bases not matched to a gene.

This clonotype was observed many times. The chain carries TRBV12-3 or TRBV12-4 and TRBJ1-2; D remains unclear. This CDR3 comprises 14 residues. V was trimmed by 2 bases and J by 4 bases, leaving 11 bases between them. The CDR3 coding sequence is TGTGCCAGCAGTTTAACTCCCAGTTCCTATGGCTACACCTTC. Residues: CASSLTPSSYGYTF.

Only a few counts were recorded for this clonotype. The chain is built from TRBV19 and TRBJ2-7; D remains unclear. V was shortened by 3 bases and J by 3 bases, with 15 bases between the two germline ends. Per germline, CDR1 LNHDA and CDR2 SQIVND (reference sequence). The CDR3 runs to 15 residues. Here the CDR3 reads CASSITLAENYEQYF. CDR3 sequence (DNA): TGTGCCAGTAGTATTACTCTTGCGGAAAACTACGAGCAGTACTTC.

Only a few counts were recorded for this clonotype. This chain joins TRBV12-3 or TRBV12-4 and TRBJ2-1, with D uncertain. Trimming left V 4 bases short and J 0 bases short, with 10 bases between. The CDR3 runs 15 residues. The CDR3 is CASSSRHVSYNEQFF. The DNA of the CDR3 is TGTGCCAGCAGTTCCCGACACGTCTCCTACAATGAGCAGTTCTTC.

This clonotype was seen at least ten times. The V gene is TRBV20-1, the J gene TRBJ1-2; 8 positions agree with TRBD1. CDR3 length: 10 amino acids. Losses at the gene ends were 5 bases for V and 8 bases for J; bases not matched to a gene: 1. Looked up from germline, CDR1 is DFQATT and CDR2 is SNEGSKA (reference sequence). The CDR3 loop reads CSAGTGGYTF. In nucleotides, the CDR3 is TGCAGTGCTGGGACAGGCGGCTACACCTTC.

This clonotype was observed a handful of times. The genes are TRBV27 and TRBJ1-5; a weak D match, TRBD1 (5 bases). The CDR3 consists of 17 residues. Germline values: CDR1 MNHEY, CDR2 SMNVEV (reference sequence). The V end lost 6 bases, the J end lost 2 bases, and 20 bases lay between the germline ends. The CDR3, as DNA: TGTGCCAGCAGACCCATTCAGCAGGGATTTGGCAATCAGCCCCAGCATTTT. This sequence encodes CASRPIQQGFGNQPQHF.

This clonotype was counted between two and nine times. The chain combines TRBV27 with TRBJ2-1, with 7 bases identical to TRBD1. Germline-derived CDR1 and CDR2 are MNHEY and SMNVEV (reference sequence). V was pared by 6 bases and J by 7 bases, with 9 bases of the junction left unmatched. The CDR3 extends over 14 amino acids. The CDR3 spells CASSRQGVTNEQFF. In nucleotides, the CDR3 is TGTGCCAGCAGCCGGCAGGGGGTCACGAATGAGCAGTTCTTC.

This clonotype appeared many times. The chain carries TRBV7-9 and TRBJ2-5, with a tentative D call TRBD1 (6 bases). Germline lookup yields CDR1 SEHNR and CDR2 FQNEAQ (reference sequence). V lost 4 bases and J lost 1, with 16 bases in between. This CDR3 has 16 residues. This CDR3 is CASSSLRGYSQETQYF. CDR3 nucleotide sequence: TGTGCCAGCAGCTCCCTCAGGGGCTATTCCCAAGAGACCCAGTACTTC.